A single count supports the clone carrying this T cell receptor beta chain. The record originates from a study of blood T cell repertoires in COVID-19. The wider study: T cells, B-cell-depleted T cells, or PBMCs provided the cDNA or gDNA that served as material.

Profiling relied on immunoSEQ multiplex PCR, and the TCRdb table lists in-frame clones only, not all of them. The sample includes around 100,000 clones, 85% seen only once; the top ten take 1.5% to 2%. The CDR3 is 12 amino acids. V was trimmed by 2 bases and J by 10 bases, leaving 6 bases between them. The chain couples TRBV12-3 or TRBV12-4 to TRBJ1-6; D is unclear. Sequencing was carried out using peripheral blood. This receptor was taken from a woman between 65 and 79 years old with active or convalescent COVID-19. CDR3 bases: TGTGCCAGCAGTTTACAGTTGTCACCCCTCCACTTT. It translates to CASSLQLSPLHF.